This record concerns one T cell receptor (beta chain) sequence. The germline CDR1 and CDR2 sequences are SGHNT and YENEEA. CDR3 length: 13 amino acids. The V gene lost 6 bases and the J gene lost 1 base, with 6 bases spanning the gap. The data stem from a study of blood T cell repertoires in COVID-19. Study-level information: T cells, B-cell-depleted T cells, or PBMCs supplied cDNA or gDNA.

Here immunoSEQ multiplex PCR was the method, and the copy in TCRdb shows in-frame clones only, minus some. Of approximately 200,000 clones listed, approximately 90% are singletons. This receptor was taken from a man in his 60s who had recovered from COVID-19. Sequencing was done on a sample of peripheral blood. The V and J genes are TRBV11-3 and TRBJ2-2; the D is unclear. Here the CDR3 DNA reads TGTGCCAGCAGTAACAAGAACACCGGGGAGCTGTTTTTT. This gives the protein CASSNKNTGELFF.